This TCR beta chain was documented in a study of T-cell reconstitution after alpha-beta-depleted transplantation in children. The TCRbeta library incorporated unique molecular identifiers. TCRdb redid the calling of the PCR reads with MiXCR, one entry per CDR3 protein. The data show around 130,000 distinct CDR3 sequences, with about 9.9% seen just once and 20% to 30% held by the top ten. This clonotype has at least ten counts. Germline CDR1 reads ENHRY; CDR2 reads SYGVKD. Trimming stripped 7 bases from V and 7 bases from J, with 14 bases between. This CDR3 is 13 amino acids long. Sequencing was performed on PBMCs, mostly from graft donor cells, taken 180 days after TCRalphabeta/CD19-depleted stem cell transplant. V and J are TRBV10-3 and TRBJ2-1; tentatively, D is TRBD1 or TRBD2 (5 bases each). The TCR comes from a girl under three years old who had a stem cell transplant for combined immunodeficiency, so the T cells may come from the graft donor. CDR3 nucleotide sequence: TGTGCCATCAAGGGGACCGACAAAAATGAGCAGTTCTTC. Protein product: CAIKGTDKNEQFF.